The clone carrying this TCR beta chain was detected a few times. The antigen remains unidentified. These data come from a study of T-cell reconstitution after alpha-beta-depleted transplantation in children. Study-wide points: After one year, T-cell counts and TCRbeta diversity mostly came from new T cells.

The V end lost 8 bases, the J end lost 5 bases, and 9 bases lay between the germline ends. CDR3 length equals 11 residues. Per germline, CDR1 ENHRY and CDR2 SYGVKD. A TCRbeta library incorporating unique molecular identifiers was prepared. TCRdb itself ran the PCR reads through MiXCR, one entry per CDR3 protein. Among 350,000 to 500,000 distinct CDR3 sequences listed, around two fifths were seen once. This receptor was obtained from a girl aged 2 to 9 with aplastic anemia, due to receive a stem cell transplant. The input for sequencing was PBMCs, taken before TCRalphabeta/CD19-depleted stem cell transplant. The chain has TRBV10-3 and TRBJ2-5, with unresolved D. The CDR3 region is CAIGFRETQYF. The CDR3, as DNA: TGTGCCATCGGGTTTCGGGAGACCCAGTACTTC.